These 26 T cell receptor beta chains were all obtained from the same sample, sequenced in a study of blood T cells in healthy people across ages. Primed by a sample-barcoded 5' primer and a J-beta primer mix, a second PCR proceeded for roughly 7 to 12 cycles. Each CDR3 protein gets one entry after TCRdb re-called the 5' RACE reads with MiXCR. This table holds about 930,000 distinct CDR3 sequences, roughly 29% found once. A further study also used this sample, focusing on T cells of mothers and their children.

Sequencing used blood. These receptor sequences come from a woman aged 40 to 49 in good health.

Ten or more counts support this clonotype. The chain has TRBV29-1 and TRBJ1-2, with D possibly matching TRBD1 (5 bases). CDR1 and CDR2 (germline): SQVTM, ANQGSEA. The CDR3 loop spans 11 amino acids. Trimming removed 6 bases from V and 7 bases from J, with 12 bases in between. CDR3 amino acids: CSVLDGGGYTF. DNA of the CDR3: TGCAGCGTCCTGGATGGGGGTGGCTACACCTTC.

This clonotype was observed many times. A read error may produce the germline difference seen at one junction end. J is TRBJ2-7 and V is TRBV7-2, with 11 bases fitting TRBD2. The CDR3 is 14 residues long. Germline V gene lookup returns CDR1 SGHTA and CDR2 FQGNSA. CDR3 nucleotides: TGCGCCAGCAGCTCTAGCGGGGGGCCCTACGAGCAGTACTTC. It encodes CASSSSGGPYEQYF.

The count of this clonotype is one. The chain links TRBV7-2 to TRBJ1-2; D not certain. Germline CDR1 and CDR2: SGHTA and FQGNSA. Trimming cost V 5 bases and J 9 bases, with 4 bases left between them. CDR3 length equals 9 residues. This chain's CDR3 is CASSDSYTF. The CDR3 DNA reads TGTGCCAGCAGCGATAGCTACACCTTC. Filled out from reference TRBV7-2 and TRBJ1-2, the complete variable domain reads GAGVSQSPSNKVTEKGKDVELRCDPISGHTALYWYRQSLGQGLEFLIYFQGNSAPDKSGLPSDRFSAERTGGSVSTLTIQRTQQEDSAVYLCASSDSYTFGSGTRLTVV.

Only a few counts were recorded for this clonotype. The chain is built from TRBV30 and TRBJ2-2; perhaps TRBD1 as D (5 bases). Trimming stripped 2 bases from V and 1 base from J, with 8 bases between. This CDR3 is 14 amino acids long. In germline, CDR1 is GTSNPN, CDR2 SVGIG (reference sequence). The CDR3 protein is CAWSLQGNTGELFF. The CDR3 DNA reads TGTGCCTGGAGTCTGCAGGGGAACACCGGGGAGCTGTTTTTT.

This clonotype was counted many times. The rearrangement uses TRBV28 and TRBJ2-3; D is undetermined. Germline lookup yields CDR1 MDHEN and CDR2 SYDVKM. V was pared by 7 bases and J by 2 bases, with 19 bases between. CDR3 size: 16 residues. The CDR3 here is CASTGPGPLHTDTQYF. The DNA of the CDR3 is TGTGCCAGCACTGGGCCCGGGCCCCTACACACAGATACGCAGTATTTT.

CDR3 region: CASSPGVGRNTEAFF. As DNA, the CDR3 is TGTGCCAGCAGCCCCGGGGTAGGAAGAAACACTGAAGCTTTCTTT. The J gene is TRBJ1-1, the V gene TRBV7-9; D not certain. This CDR3 has 15 amino acids. Germline V CDR1 and CDR2: SEHNR, FQNEAQ (reference sequence). V lost 5 bases, J lost 2 bases, and 15 bases lay in between.

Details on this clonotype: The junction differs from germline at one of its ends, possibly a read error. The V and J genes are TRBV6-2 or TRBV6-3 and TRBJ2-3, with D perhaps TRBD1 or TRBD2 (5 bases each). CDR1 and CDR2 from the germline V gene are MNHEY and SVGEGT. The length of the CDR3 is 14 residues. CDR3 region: CASSYAGETDAQYF. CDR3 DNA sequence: TGTGCCAGCAGTTATGCGGGCGAGACAGATGCGCAGTATTTT.

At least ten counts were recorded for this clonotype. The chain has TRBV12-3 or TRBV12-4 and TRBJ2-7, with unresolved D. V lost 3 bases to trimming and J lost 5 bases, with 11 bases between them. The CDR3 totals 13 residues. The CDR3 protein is CASSFSLSNEQYF. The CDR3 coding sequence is TGTGCCAGCAGTTTTAGTCTTTCGAACGAGCAGTACTTC.

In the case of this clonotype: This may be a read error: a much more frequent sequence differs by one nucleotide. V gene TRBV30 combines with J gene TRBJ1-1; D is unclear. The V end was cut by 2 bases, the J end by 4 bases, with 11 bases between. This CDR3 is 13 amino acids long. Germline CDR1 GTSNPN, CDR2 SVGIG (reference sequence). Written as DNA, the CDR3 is TGTGCCTGGAGTCTTTCGTCGAGCACTGAAGCTTTCTTT. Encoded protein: CAWSLSSSTEAFF.

The CDR3, as DNA: TGTGCCAGCTCACCACTGGAGGGGATGAACACTGAAGCTTTCTTT. It translates to CASSPLEGMNTEAFF. The rearrangement uses TRBV18 and TRBJ1-1, with D possibly TRBD1 on 5 matching bases. The CDR3 contains 15 residues. The V gene lost 1 base and the J gene lost 0 bases, with 9 bases spanning the gap. Germline V gene sequence: CDR1 KGHSH, CDR2 LQKENI.

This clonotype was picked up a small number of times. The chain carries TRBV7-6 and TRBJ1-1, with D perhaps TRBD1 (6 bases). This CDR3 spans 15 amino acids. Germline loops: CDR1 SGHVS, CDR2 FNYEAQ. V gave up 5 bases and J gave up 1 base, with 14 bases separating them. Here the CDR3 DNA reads TGTGCCAGCAGCAGTAAACAGGGACAGAACACTGAAGCTTTCTTT. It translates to CASSSKQGQNTEAFF.

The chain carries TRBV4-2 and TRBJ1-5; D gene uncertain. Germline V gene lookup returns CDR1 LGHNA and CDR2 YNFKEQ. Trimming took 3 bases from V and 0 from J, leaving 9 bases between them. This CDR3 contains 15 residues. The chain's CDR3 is CASSQGAGSNQPQHF. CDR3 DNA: TGTGCCAGCAGCCAGGGAGCCGGTAGCAATCAGCCCCAGCATTTT.

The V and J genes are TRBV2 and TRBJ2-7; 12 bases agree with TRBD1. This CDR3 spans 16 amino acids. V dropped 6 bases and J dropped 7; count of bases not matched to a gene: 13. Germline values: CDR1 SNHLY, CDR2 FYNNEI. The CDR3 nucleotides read TGTGCCAGCAGAGTACCTGCCGGGACAGGGGGCGGTGAGCAGTACTTC. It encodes CASRVPAGTGGGEQYF.

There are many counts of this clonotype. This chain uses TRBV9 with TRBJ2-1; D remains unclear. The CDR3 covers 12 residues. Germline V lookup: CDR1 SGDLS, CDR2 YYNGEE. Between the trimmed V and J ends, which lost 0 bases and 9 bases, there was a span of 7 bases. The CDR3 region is CASSVVRGEQFF. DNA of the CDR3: TGTGCCAGCAGCGTAGTTCGCGGTGAGCAGTTCTTC.

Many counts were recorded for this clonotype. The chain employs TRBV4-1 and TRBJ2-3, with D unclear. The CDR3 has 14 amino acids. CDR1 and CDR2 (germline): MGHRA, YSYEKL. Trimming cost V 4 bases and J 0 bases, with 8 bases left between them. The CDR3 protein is CASSRISSTDTQYF. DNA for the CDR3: TGCGCCAGCAGCCGCATCAGTAGCACAGATACGCAGTATTTT.

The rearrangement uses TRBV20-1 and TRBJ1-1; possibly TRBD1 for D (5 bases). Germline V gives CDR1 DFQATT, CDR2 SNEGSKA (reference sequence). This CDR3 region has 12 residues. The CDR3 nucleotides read TGCAGGGGGGGACGGGGGAACACTGAAGCTTTCTTT. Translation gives CRGGRGNTEAFF.

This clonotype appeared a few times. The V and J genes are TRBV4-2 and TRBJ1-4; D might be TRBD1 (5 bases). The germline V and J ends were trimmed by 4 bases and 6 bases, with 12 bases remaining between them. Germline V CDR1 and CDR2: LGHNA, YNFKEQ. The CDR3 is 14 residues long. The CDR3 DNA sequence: TGTGCCAGCAGCCTCAGGGAAGGCGATGAAAAACTGTTTTTT. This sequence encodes CASSLREGDEKLFF.

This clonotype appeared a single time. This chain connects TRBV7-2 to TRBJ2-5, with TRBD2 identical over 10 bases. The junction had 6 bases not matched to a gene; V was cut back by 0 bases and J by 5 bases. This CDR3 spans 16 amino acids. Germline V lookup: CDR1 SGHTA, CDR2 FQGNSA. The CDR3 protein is CASSLALKRGGETQYF. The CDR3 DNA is TGTGCCAGCAGCTTAGCGCTGAAGCGGGGGGGGGAGACCCAGTACTTC.

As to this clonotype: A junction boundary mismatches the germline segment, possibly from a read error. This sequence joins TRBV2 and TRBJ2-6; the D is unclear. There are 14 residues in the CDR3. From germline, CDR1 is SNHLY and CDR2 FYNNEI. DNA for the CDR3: TGTGCCGGCAGTGAAGAGTCTGGGGCCAACGTCCTGACTTTC. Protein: CAGSEESGANVLTF. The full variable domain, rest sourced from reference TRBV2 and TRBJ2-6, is EPEVTQTPSHQVTQMGQEVILRCVPISNHLYFYWYRQILGQKVEFLVSFYNNEISEKSEIFDDQFSVERPDGSNFTLKIRSTKLEDSAMYFCAGSEESGANVLTFGAGSRLTVL.

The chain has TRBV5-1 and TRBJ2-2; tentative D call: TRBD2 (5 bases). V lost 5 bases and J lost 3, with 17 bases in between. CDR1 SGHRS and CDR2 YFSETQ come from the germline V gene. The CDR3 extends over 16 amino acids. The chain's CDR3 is CASRTVEGVDTGELFF. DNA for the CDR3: TGCGCCAGCAGAACGGTAGAGGGAGTAGACACCGGGGAGCTGTTTTTT. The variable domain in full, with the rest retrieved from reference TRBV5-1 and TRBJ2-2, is KAGVTQTPRYLIKTRGQQVTLSCSPISGHRSVSWYQQTPGQGLQFLFEYFSETQRNKGNFPGRFSGRQFSNSRSEMNVSTLELGDSALYLCASRTVEGVDTGELFFGEGSRLTVL.

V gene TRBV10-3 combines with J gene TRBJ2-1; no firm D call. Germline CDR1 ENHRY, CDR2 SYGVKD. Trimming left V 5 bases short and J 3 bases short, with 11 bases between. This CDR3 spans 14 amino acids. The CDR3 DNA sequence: TGTGCCATCAGTCCCGGCGACCTCTACAATGAGCAGTTCTTC. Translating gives CAISPGDLYNEQFF.

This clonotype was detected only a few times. The CDR3 DNA reads as TGTGCCAGCAGTTACGGAGGTGCGCAGCGACTCCACGAGCAGTACTTC. Amino acid sequence: CASSYGGAQRLHEQYF. The V and J genes are TRBV28 and TRBJ2-7, with D perhaps matching TRBD2 (5 bases). Deletions cut 4 bases from V and 5 bases from J, with 21 bases between. This CDR3 has 16 residues. Germline CDR1 reads MDHEN; CDR2 reads SYDVKM.

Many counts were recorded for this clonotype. CDR3 protein: CASSPRDRIYEQYF. CDR3 nucleotides: TGTGCCAGCAGCCCCCGGGACAGGATCTACGAGCAGTACTTC. V and J are TRBV7-9 and TRBJ2-7; 8 positions agree with TRBD1. With V trimmed by 5 bases and J by 3 bases, 6 bases remained unmatched. CDR3 size: 14 residues. The germline gives CDR1 SEHNR, CDR2 FQNEAQ (reference sequence).

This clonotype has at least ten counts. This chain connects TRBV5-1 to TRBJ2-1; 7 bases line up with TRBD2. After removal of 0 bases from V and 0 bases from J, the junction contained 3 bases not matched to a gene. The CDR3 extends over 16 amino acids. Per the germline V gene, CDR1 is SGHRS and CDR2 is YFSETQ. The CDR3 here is CASSLAGGLSYNEQFF. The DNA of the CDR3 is TGCGCCAGCAGCTTGGCGGGGGGACTCTCCTACAATGAGCAGTTCTTC.

CDR3 protein: CASSMGLAGGPGETQYF. The CDR3 coding sequence is TGCGCCAGCAGCATGGGACTAGCGGGGGGGCCCGGGGAGACCCAGTACTTC. The gene calls are TRBV5-1 and TRBJ2-5; the match to TRBD2 covers 16 bases. The CDR3 length is 17 residues. V shed 4 bases and J 5 bases; nucleotides not matched to a gene: 8. CDR1 and CDR2 from the germline V gene are SGHRS and YFSETQ.

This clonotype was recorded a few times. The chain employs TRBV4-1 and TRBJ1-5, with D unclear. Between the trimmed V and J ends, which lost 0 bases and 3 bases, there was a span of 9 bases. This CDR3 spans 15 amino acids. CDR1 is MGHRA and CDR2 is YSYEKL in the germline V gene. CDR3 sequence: CASSQEPGLNQPQHF. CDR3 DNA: TGCGCCAGCAGCCAAGAACCCGGGCTCAATCAGCCCCAGCATTTT.